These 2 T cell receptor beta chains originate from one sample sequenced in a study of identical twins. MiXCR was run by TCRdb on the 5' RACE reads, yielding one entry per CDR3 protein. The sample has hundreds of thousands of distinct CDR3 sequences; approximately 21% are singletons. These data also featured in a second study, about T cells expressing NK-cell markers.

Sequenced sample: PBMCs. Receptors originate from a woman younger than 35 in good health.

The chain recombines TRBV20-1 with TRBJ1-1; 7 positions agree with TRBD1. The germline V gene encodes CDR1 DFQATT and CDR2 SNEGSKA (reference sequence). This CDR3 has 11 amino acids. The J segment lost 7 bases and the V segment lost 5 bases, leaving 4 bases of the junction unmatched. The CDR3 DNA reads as TGCAGTGCTCCCGGGACAGTTGAAGCTTTCTTT. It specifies CSAPGTVEAFF.

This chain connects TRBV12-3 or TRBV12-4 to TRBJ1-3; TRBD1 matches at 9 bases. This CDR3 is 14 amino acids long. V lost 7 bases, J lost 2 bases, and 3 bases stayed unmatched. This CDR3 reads CASTRQGAGNTIYF. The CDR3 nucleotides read TGTGCCAGCACCCGACAGGGGGCTGGAAACACCATATATTTT.